Reported below is one TCR beta chain. Its antigen is undetermined. The data stem from a study of Ad26.COV2.S vaccination and SARS-CoV-2 variants. Whole-study context: Enrollment placed the donor in the COV1001 Ad26.COV2.S trial arm. Intramuscular Ad26.COV2.S doses were given once or twice, 56 days apart. Study observations and caveats: The study found higher spike-specific TCR breadth in vaccine than placebo recipients.

Germline-derived CDR1 and CDR2 are MNHEY and SVGEGT. Between the trimmed V and J ends, which lost 6 bases and 5 bases, there was a span of 14 bases. This CDR3 spans 14 amino acids. Profiling relied on immunoSEQ multiplex PCR, and the TCRdb table lists in-frame clones only, not all of them. The sample yields about 390,000 clones, 70% to 90% seen once. Regarding treatment: roughly 19 received Ad26.COV2.S at low or high dose, single or two shots; several received placebo; per-sample allocation not given. It was on day 63 after the first vaccine or placebo injection that samples were taken. Based in Boston, the donor was an adult of 18-55 years.

The material sequenced was peripheral blood, taken in a trial of Ad26.COV2.S vaccine versus placebo. This TCR was recovered from a person aged 18-60 years who received the Ad26.COV2.S COVID-19 vaccine or a placebo. The rearrangement links TRBV6-2 or TRBV6-3 to TRBJ1-5; unclear D gene. The CDR3 region has the DNA TGTGCCAGCAGCGTACGGGGTAATGATCAGCCCCAGCATTTT. It yields the protein CASSVRGNDQPQHF.